Below are 14 T cell receptor beta chains sequenced from a single sample in a study of CD8 T cells in ankylosing spondylitis. TCRdb independently ran MiXCR on the 5' RACE reads; one entry per CDR3 protein. The sample has around 150,000 distinct CDR3 sequences; about 7% are singletons. The sequenced sample consisted of blood, either unsorted or a sorted T cell fraction (not recorded which). Receptors originate from a female donor with ankylosing spondylitis or in good health (not recorded which).

In its sample, this clonotype was seen a few times. V gene TRBV10-3 combines with J gene TRBJ1-2, with a weak D call TRBD1 (6 bases). Germline V gives CDR1 ENHRY, CDR2 SYGVKD. The CDR3 is 14 amino acids. Between the trimmed V and J ends, which lost 0 bases and 4 bases, there was a span of 9 bases. The CDR3 protein is CAISESGGIYGYTF. In DNA form, the CDR3 reads TGTGCCATCAGTGAGTCAGGGGGAATCTATGGCTACACCTTC.

This clonotype was seen ten or more times. The chain combines TRBV25-1 with TRBJ2-2; D remains unclear. Per germline, CDR1 MGHDK and CDR2 SYGVNS. V was clipped by 0 bases and J by 7 bases, with 3 bases between them. CDR3 size: 12 residues. The CDR3 DNA reads TGTGCCAGCAGTGAATATAACGGGGAGCTGTTTTTT. Amino acids: CASSEYNGELFF.

This clonotype was found many times. This chain joins TRBV20-1 and TRBJ2-7; TRBD1 is a possible D gene (5 bases). V lost 6 bases and J 6 bases, leaving 12 bases between the germline ends. The CDR3 loop spans 11 amino acids. Per germline, CDR1 DFQATT and CDR2 SNEGSKA (reference sequence). The CDR3 loop reads CSAKTVTEQYF. The DNA of the CDR3 is TGCAGTGCCAAGACAGTAACCGAGCAGTACTTC.

This clonotype was seen ten or more times. CDR3 residues: CASSSTTTAGNTIYF. The CDR3 DNA reads as TGTGCCAGCAGTTCCACGACAACGGCTGGAAACACCATATATTTT. The chain carries TRBV27 and TRBJ1-3, with D uncertain. The V gene's germline CDR1 is MNHEY and CDR2 SMNVEV (reference sequence). V lost 4 bases and J 2 bases, leaving 12 bases between the germline ends. The CDR3 is 15 residues long.

In its sample, this clonotype was seen many times. The genes are TRBV5-1 and TRBJ1-1; no clear D gene. The ends were cut back, 0 bases at V and 1 base at J, with 7 bases in the middle. The CDR3 is 14 amino acids. Germline CDR1 is SGHRS and CDR2 is YFSETQ. CDR3 sequence: CASSLVAANTEAFF. The CDR3 DNA reads TGCGCCAGCAGCTTGGTGGCGGCGAACACTGAAGCTTTCTTT.

This clonotype was counted at least ten times. This chain uses TRBV12-5 with TRBJ1-6; D ambiguous. CDR3 length equals 13 residues. Germline CDR1 reads LGHNT; CDR2 reads FRNRAP. V lost 5 bases, J lost 5 bases, and 7 bases lay in between. The DNA for the CDR3 is TGTGCTAGTGGTCCCGGGGATAATTCACCCCTCCACTTT. Amino acid sequence: CASGPGDNSPLHF.

This clonotype was picked up many times. This CDR3 reads CASSLASSGELFF. CDR3 sequence (DNA): TGTGCCAGCAGCTTAGCTAGTAGCGGGGAGCTGTTTTTT. The rearrangement links TRBV7-2 to TRBJ2-2; no clear D. The CDR3 runs to 13 residues. V was trimmed by 0 bases and J by 7 bases, leaving 6 bases between them. Germline V CDR1 and CDR2: SGHTA, FQGNSA.

This clonotype was seen many times. The chain employs TRBV20-1 and TRBJ2-1, with 8 nucleotides matching TRBD2. Germline V gives CDR1 DFQATT, CDR2 SNEGSKA (reference sequence). V gave up 8 bases and J gave up 15 bases; unmatched junction bases: 18. This CDR3 region has 13 residues. CDR3 bases: TGCAGTTCCACCGAACTGAGCGGGGGACCCTCGTTCTTC. This gives the protein CSSTELSGGPSFF.

Ten or more counts support this clonotype. The chain is built from TRBV27 and TRBJ1-1; D perhaps matches TRBD1 (6 bases). The CDR3 is 18 residues long. Germline V lookup: CDR1 MNHEY, CDR2 SMNVEV (reference sequence). V dropped 3 bases and J dropped 5 bases, with 25 bases sitting between them. Here the CDR3 reads CASSFSPRGGRIGTEAFF. The CDR3 DNA is TGTGCCAGCAGTTTCTCCCCACGGGGGGGGCGCATAGGGACTGAAGCTTTCTTT.

This clonotype showed up many times. CDR3 sequence (DNA): TGTGCCAGCAGCTCACGATGGGACGGGGGAGGCGAGCAGTACTTC. This sequence encodes CASSSRWDGGGEQYF. The chain carries TRBV7-9 and TRBJ2-7; D is perhaps TRBD2 (6 bases). CDR3 length: 15 residues. Trimming took 4 bases from V and 6 from J, leaving 19 bases between them. Per the germline V gene, CDR1 is SEHNR and CDR2 is FQNEAQ (reference sequence).

A remark on this clonotype: This may be a read error, as it is one base from a much larger clone. The chain couples TRBV2 to TRBJ1-1; D gene ambiguous. The CDR3 has 13 residues. The germline V gene encodes CDR1 SNHLY and CDR2 FYNNEI. The CDR3 sequence: CVSSEGEDTEAFF. The CDR3 DNA follows: TGTGTCAGCAGTGAAGGAGAGGACACTGAAGCTTTCTTT.

This clonotype was observed many times. The CDR3 nucleotides read TGCAGTGCTGGACCAAGCACAGATACGCAGTATTTT. It is translated as CSAGPSTDTQYF. The rearrangement uses TRBV20-1 and TRBJ2-3; D is uncertain. V gave up 5 bases and J gave up 0 bases, with 6 bases separating them. The germline V gene has CDR1 DFQATT and CDR2 SNEGSKA (reference sequence). CDR3 length: 12 residues.

The rearrangement joins TRBV20-1 to TRBJ2-1; no clear D. V lost 7 bases to trimming and J lost 9 bases, with 16 bases between them. CDR1 and CDR2 (germline): DFQATT, SNEGSKA (reference sequence). The CDR3 covers 12 residues. CDR3 bases: TGCAGTGTAATCCAGACCCAGATTGAGCAGTTCTTC. Protein product: CSVIQTQIEQFF.

In its sample, this clonotype was seen many times. V is TRBV5-8 and J is TRBJ2-3; D is unclear. This CDR3 contains 13 residues. Between the trimmed V and J ends, which lost 4 bases and 2 bases, there was a span of 8 bases. The germline V gene encodes CDR1 SGHTS and CDR2 YDEGEE. In DNA form, the CDR3 reads TGTGCCAGCAGCCCCAATCCCACAGATACGCAGTATTTT. Encoded protein: CASSPNPTDTQYF.